This T cell receptor (beta chain) originates from a study of radiotherapy plus CTLA-4 blockade in lung cancer. Regarding the study as a whole: Response, reportedly, was best predicted by interferon-beta along with early blood T cell clone dynamics.

This clone was seen a single time. Its antigen is undetermined. Other DNA sequences of this sample code for an identical CDR3. Using immunoSEQ multiplex PCR, the repertoire was profiled, and TCRdb retains in-frame clones only, with some absent. The table lists about 45,000 clones, roughly three quarters of them singletons. The CDR3 runs to 15 residues. The germline V gene has CDR1 LNHNV and CDR2 YYDKDF (reference sequence). V was trimmed by 3 bases and J by 0 bases, leaving 9 bases between them. This receptor was obtained from a human donor with non-small cell lung cancer who had stable disease on radiotherapy plus ipilimumab. The chain uses TRBV15 and TRBJ1-3; the D is unclear. Sequencing was performed on peripheral blood, taken from a patient treated with radiotherapy plus ipilimumab. CDR3 nucleotides: TGTGCCACCAGCAGGGATAAACTCTCTGGAAACACCATATATTTT. This translates into CATSRDKLSGNTIYF.